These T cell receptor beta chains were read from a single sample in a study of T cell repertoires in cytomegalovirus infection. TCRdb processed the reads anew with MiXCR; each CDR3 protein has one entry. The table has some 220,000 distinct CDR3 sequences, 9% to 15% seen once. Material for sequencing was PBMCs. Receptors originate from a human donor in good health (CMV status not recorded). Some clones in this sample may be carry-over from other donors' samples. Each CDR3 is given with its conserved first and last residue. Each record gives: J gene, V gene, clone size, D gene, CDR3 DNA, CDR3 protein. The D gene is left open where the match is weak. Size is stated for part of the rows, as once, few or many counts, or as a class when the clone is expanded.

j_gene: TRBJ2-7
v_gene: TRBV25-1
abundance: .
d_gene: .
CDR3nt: TGTGCCAGCAGTGAAGCAGGGGGGCACCGACAGTACTTC
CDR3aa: CASSEAGGHRQYF

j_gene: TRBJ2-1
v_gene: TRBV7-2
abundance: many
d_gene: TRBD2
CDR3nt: TGTGCCAGCAGCTGGGATTGGCGGGGGGGTAACAATGAGCAGTTCTTC
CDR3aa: CASSWDWRGGNNEQFF

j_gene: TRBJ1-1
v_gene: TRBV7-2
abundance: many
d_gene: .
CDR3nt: TGTGCCAGCAGCCAAGGACGGAGGAACACTGAAGCTTTCTTT
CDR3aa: CASSQGRRNTEAFF

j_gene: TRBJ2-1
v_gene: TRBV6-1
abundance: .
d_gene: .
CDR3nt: TGTGCCAGCAGTGAATTGTTCCACAGTACATACAATGAGCAGTTCTTC
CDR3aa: CASSELFHSTYNEQFF

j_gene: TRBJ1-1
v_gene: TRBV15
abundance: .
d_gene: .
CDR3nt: TGTGCCACCAGCAGAGATCCGGAGGGTGGCACTGAAGCTTTCTTT
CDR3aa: CATSRDPEGGTEAFF

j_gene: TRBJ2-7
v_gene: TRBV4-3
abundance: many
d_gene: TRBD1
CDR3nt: TGCGCCAGCAGCCAGGAGGGTCCTGGGACAGGGGCAGGGGAGCAGTACTTC
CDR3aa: CASSQEGPGTGAGEQYF

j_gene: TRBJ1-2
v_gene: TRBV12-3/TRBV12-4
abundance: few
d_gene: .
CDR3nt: TGTGCCAGCAGTTTATATTCTGCGGGGGGCTACACCTTC
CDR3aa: CASSLYSAGGYTF

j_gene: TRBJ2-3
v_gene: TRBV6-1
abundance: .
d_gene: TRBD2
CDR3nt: TGTGCCAGCAGTGAGGGACTAGCGTATTCAGATACGCAGTATTTT
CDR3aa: CASSEGLAYSDTQYF

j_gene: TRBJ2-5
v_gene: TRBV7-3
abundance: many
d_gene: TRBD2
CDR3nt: TGTGCCAGCAGCTTAAGTAGCGGGGGGGCAACCAACCAAGAGACCCAGTACTTC
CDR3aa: CASSLSSGGATNQETQYF

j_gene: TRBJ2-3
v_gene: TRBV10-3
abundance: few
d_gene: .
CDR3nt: TGTGCCATCAGTGACAGAGGGAATGCAGATACGCAGTATTTT
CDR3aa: CAISDRGNADTQYF

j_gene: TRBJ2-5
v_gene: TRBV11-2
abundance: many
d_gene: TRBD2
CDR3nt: TGTGCCAGCAGCCGGGGGGTCCAAGAGACCCAGTACTTC
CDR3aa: CASSRGVQETQYF

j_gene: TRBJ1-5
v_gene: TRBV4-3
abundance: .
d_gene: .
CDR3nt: TGCGCCAGCAGCCAAGATCTTGCAGGGGGCAATCAGCCCCAGCATTTT
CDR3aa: CASSQDLAGGNQPQHF

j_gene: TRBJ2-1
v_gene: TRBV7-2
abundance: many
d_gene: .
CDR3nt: TGTGCCAGCAGCCCTCTGGGCAGGCAACTCAATGAGCAGTTCTTC
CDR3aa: CASSPLGRQLNEQFF

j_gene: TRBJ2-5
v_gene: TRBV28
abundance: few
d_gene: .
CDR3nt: TGTGCCAGCAGTCCCCCCCACATAGCCTTACAAGAGACCCAGTACTTC
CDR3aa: CASSPPHIALQETQYF

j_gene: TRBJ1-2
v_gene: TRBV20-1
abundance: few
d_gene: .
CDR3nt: TGCAGTGCTAGGTCCCCTAGCGGGAGCATTGGCTACACCTTC
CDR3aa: CSARSPSGSIGYTF

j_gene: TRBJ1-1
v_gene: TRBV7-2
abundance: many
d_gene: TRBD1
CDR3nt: TGTGCCAGCAGCTTTTCGACAGGGAGCCGGCCTGAAGCTTTCTTT
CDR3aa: CASSFSTGSRPEAFF

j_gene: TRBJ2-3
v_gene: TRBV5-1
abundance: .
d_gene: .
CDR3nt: TGCGCCAGCAGCTTGGGCCGGACTACCCCTAGCACAGATACGCAGTATTTT
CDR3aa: CASSLGRTTPSTDTQYF

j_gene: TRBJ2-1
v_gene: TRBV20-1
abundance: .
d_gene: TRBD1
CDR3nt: TGCAGTGCTCTTGACAGGGTTCTCTACAATGAGCAGTTCTTC
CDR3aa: CSALDRVLYNEQFF

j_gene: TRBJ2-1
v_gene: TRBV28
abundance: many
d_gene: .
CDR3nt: TGTGCCAGCAGTTTATATGTGGGTCCCTCCTACAATGAGCAGTTCTTC
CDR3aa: CASSLYVGPSYNEQFF

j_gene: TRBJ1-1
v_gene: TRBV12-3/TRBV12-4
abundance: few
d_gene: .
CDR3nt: TGTGCCAGCAGCCGAGAGTCGGCTGGGAACACTGAAGCTTTCTTT
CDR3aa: CASSRESAGNTEAFF

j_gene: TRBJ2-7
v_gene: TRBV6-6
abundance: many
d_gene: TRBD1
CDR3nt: TGTGCCAGCAGGACGACAGGGGAAGGAGCCTACGAGCAGTACTTC
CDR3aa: CASRTTGEGAYEQYF

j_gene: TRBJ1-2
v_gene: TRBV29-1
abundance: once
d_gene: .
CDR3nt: TGCAGCGTTGAAGATGGGGCCGCGGGCTTCTATGGCTACACCTTC
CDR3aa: CSVEDGAAGFYGYTF

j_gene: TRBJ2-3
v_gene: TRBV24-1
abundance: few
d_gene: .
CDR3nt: TGTGCCACCAGTGATCGGACAGCCGAAATCGCAGATACGCAGTATTTT
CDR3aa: CATSDRTAEIADTQYF

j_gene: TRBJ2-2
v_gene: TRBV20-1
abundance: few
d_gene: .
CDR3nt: TGCAGTGCTAGGTCTGGGGGTCCAAACACCGGGGAGCTGTTTTTT
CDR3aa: CSARSGGPNTGELFF

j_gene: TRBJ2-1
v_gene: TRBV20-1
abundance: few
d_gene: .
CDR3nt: TGCAGTGCTAGATCCGGGACCCTAAGTCGGAATGAGCAGTTCTTC
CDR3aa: CSARSGTLSRNEQFF

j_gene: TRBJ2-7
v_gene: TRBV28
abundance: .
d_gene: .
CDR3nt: TGTGCCAGCAGACCCCCTGGCGTCTCCTACGAGCAGTACTTC
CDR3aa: CASRPPGVSYEQYF

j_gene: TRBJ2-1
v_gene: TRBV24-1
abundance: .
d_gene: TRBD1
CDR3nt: TGTGCCCGCCGCCGGGACAGGGGGGTAAATGAGCAGTTCTTC
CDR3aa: CARRRDRGVNEQFF

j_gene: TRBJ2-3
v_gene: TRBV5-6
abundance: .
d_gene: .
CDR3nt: TGTGCCAGCAGCTGGGGGGTCACAGATACGCAGTATTTT
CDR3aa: CASSWGVTDTQYF

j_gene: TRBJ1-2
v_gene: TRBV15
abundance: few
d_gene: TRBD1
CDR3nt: TGTGCCACCAGCAGAGGGACAGGGGTGTCTGGCTACACCTTC
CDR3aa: CATSRGTGVSGYTF

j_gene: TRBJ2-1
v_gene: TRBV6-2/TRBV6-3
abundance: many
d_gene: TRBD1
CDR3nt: TGTGCCAGCAGTTACTCCGGACAGGGGGCTGAGCAGTTCTTC
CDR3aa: CASSYSGQGAEQFF

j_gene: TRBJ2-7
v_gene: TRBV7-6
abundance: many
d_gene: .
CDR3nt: TGTGCCAGCAGCCCGAGGGTCGAAACCTACGAGCAGTACTTC
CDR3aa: CASSPRVETYEQYF

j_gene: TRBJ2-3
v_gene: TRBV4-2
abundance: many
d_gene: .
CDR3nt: TGTGCCAGCAGCCCGAGGGCCGTTGGGACAGATACGCAGTATTTT
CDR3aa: CASSPRAVGTDTQYF

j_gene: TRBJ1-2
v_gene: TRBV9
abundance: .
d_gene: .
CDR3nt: TGTGCCAGCAGCGTAGCTCTCACAACCTATGGCTACACCTTC
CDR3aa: CASSVALTTYGYTF

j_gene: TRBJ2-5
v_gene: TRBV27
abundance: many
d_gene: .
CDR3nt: TGTGCCAGCAGTTGGGGCAGGGGGGAAGAGACCCAGTACTTC
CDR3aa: CASSWGRGEETQYF

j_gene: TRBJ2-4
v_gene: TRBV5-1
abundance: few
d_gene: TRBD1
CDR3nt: TGCGCCAGCAGCGCACGGACAGGGGGCACCCTCCTAGCCAAAAACATTCAGTACTTC
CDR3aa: CASSARTGGTLLAKNIQYF

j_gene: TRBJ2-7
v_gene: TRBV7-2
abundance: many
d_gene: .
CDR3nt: TGTGCCAGCAGCTTAGGGCCGGGGGCAGCCTACGAGCAGTACTTC
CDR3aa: CASSLGPGAAYEQYF

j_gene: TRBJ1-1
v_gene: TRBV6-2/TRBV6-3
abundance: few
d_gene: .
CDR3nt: TGTGCCAGCAGTTACTTCGCCGTGGGTGGCTCTGAAGCTTTCTTT
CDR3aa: CASSYFAVGGSEAFF

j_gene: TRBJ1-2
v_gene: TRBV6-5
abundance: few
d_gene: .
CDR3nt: TGTGCCGCGGGGGGTTTGGCGGGCTACACCTTC
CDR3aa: CAAGGLAGYTF

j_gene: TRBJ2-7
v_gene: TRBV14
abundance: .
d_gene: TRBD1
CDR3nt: TGTGCCAGCAGCCAAGAACGTACGGGACAGCGTTATGGCTCCTACGAGCAGTACTTC
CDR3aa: CASSQERTGQRYGSYEQYF

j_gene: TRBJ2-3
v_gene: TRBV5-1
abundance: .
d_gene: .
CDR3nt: TGCGCCAGCAGCCTCTACGGGGCGGGGGCGGAAGATACGCAGTATTTT
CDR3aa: CASSLYGAGAEDTQYF

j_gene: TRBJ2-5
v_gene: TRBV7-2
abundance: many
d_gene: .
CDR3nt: TGTGCCAGCAGCTCCCCGCCGGTCCAAGAGACCCAGTACTTC
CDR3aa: CASSSPPVQETQYF

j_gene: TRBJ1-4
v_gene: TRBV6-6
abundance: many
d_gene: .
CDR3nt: TGTGCCAGCAGTCCCGGAATGGCTAATGAAAAACTGTTTTTT
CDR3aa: CASSPGMANEKLFF

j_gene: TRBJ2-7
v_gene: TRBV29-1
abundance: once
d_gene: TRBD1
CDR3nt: TGCAGCGTTGAAATGGGCAGGGGGTTCTACGAGCAGTACTTC
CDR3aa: CSVEMGRGFYEQYF

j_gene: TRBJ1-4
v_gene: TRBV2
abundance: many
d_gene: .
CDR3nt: TGTGCCAGCAGTGACCCGGATCCCACCTCGGCAGCGGAAAAACTGTTTTTT
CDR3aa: CASSDPDPTSAAEKLFF

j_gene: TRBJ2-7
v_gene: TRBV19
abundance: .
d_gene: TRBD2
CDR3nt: TGTGCCAGTAGTCCCGGGGGGTCTTCTACCTACGAGCAGTACTTC
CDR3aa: CASSPGGSSTYEQYF

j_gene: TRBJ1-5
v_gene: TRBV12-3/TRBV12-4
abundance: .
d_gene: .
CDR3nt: TGTGCCAGCAGTGGGGGGGGACAGCCCCAGCATTTT
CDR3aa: CASSGGGQPQHF

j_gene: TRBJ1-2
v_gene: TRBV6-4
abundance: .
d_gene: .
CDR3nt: TGTGCCAGCAGTGACTCAGGGCAGGGGAATGGCTACACCTTC
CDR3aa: CASSDSGQGNGYTF

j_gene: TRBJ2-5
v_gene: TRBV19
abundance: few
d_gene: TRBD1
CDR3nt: TGTGCCAGTAGTCTAACTGGCAGGACAGGGGGAGAGACCCAGTACTTC
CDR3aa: CASSLTGRTGGETQYF

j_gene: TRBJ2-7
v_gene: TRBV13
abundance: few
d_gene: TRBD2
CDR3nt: TGTGCCAGCAGCACCGGACTAGCGGCCTCCTACGAGCAGTACTTC
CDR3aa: CASSTGLAASYEQYF

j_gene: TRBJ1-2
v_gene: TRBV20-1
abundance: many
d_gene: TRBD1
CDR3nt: TGCAGTGCTAGAGACGCCACCTCGACAGGGAACTATGGCTACACCTTC
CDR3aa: CSARDATSTGNYGYTF

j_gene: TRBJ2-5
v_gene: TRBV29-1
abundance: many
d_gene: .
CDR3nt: TGCAGCGTTGACCTAGGGGGTTGGGCACAAGAGACCCAGTACTTC
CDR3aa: CSVDLGGWAQETQYF